One and the same sample provided the 24 T cell receptor beta chains below, sequenced in a study of T-cell reconstitution after alpha-beta-depleted transplantation in children. For TCRbeta, the library was prepared with unique molecular identifiers. TCRdb ran MiXCR on the PCR reads and lists one entry per CDR3 protein. The sample holds about 170,000 distinct CDR3 sequences, around 10% seen once. Material: PBMCs, obtained before TCRalphabeta/CD19-depleted stem cell transplant. The origin of the receptors is a boy aged 2 to 9 with acute myeloid leukemia, due to receive a stem cell transplant.

This clonotype has ten or more counts. V gene TRBV18 combines with J gene TRBJ2-7, with D perhaps TRBD1 or TRBD2 (5 bases each). This CDR3 region has 14 residues. Germline V lookup: CDR1 KGHSH, CDR2 LQKENI. Trimming left V 0 bases short and J 3 bases short, with 9 bases between. The CDR3 nucleotides read TGTGCCAGCTCACCACCGGGGGTAGACTACGAGCAGTACGTC. Translation: CASSPPGVDYEQYV.

The V and J genes are TRBV11-2 and TRBJ2-3; 13 nucleotides agree with TRBD2. The germline CDR1 and CDR2 sequences are SGHAT and FQNNGV. Germline trimming cut 8 bases from V and 2 bases from J; bases unmatched to any gene: 19. The CDR3 has 20 amino acids. CDR3 residues: CASSRRGRTSGGSHTDTQYF. CDR3 in DNA: TGTGCCAGCTCCAGGAGGGGCAGGACTAGCGGGGGTTCACACACAGATACGCAGTATTTT.

This clonotype was detected ten times or more. The chain links TRBV12-3 or TRBV12-4 to TRBJ2-1; the match to TRBD1 covers 11 bases. The CDR3 has 15 residues. With V trimmed by 4 bases and J by 7 bases, 6 bases remained unmatched. The CDR3 here is CASSSGTGGGNEQFF. CDR3 bases: TGTGCCAGCAGTTCAGGGACAGGGGGTGGGAATGAGCAGTTCTTC.

This clonotype was seen ten or more times. V usage is TRBV4-1 and J usage is TRBJ1-1, with 10 bases matching TRBD1. The CDR3 is 18 amino acids. The V gene's germline CDR1 is MGHRA and CDR2 YSYEKL. V shed 4 bases and J 0 bases; nucleotides not matched to a gene: 11. CDR3 residues: CASSPPGTGASMNTEAFF. In DNA form, the CDR3 reads TGCGCCAGCAGCCCTCCCGGGACAGGGGCCTCCATGAACACTGAAGCTTTCTTT.

The chain combines TRBV7-6 with TRBJ1-4; TRBD1 matches 8 bases. CDR3 length equals 14 residues. The V segment lost 5 bases and the J segment 7 bases; nucleotides outside the gene matches: 6. Looked up from germline, CDR1 is SGHVS and CDR2 is FNYEAQ. Here the CDR3 reads CASSVTGAAEKLFF. The CDR3 nucleotides are TGTGCCAGCAGCGTGACAGGGGCGGCTGAAAAACTGTTTTTT.

This clonotype was observed many times. The CDR3 here is CASSPRRGLRGEQYF. The CDR3 region has the DNA TGTGCCAGCAGCCCTAGGCGCGGCCTTAGGGGCGAGCAGTACTTC. The J gene is TRBJ2-7, the V gene TRBV7-8; a possible D gene is TRBD1 (5 bases). Germline CDR1 and CDR2: SGHVS and FQNEAQ. The CDR3 contains 15 residues. V lost 5 bases and J 6 bases, leaving 20 bases between the germline ends.

At least ten counts were recorded for this clonotype. This chain links TRBV5-1 with TRBJ1-1; the D is unclear. Deletions cut 5 bases from V and 3 bases from J, with 11 bases between. Germline loops: CDR1 SGHRS, CDR2 YFSETQ. This CDR3 contains 13 residues. This chain's CDR3 is CASRQNSDTEAFF. The CDR3 DNA is TGCGCCAGCAGACAGAACAGCGACACTGAAGCTTTCTTT.

At least ten counts were recorded for this clonotype. The genes are TRBV10-3 and TRBJ1-6; D call uncertain. The CDR3 totals 14 residues. The V end lost 2 bases, the J end lost 6 bases, and 8 bases lay between the germline ends. Germline lookup yields CDR1 ENHRY and CDR2 SYGVKD. CDR3: CAISEVGGNSPLHF. The DNA of the CDR3 is TGTGCCATCAGTGAGGTCGGCGGTAATTCACCCCTCCACTTT.

A note on this clonotype: A clone one base away is much larger, so this may be a read error. The chain has TRBV14 and TRBJ2-1; D gene uncertain. Germline assignment: CDR1 SGHDN and CDR2 FVKESK. The CDR3 spans 13 residues. CDR3 coding DNA: TGTGCCCGCAGCCAAGATGCTGTCCCAGAGCAGTTCTTC. Translated: CARSQDAVPEQFF. Supplemented by reference TRBV14 and TRBJ2-1, the full variable domain reads EAGVTQFPSHSVIEKGQTVTLRCDPISGHDNLYWYRRVMGKEIKFLLHFVKESKQDESGMPNNRFLAERTGGTYSTLKVQPAELEDSGVYFCARSQDAVPEQFFGPGTRLTVL.

In its sample, this clonotype was seen many times. V usage is TRBV25-1 and J usage is TRBJ1-2, with 8 nucleotides matching TRBD1. V shed 8 bases, J shed 8 bases, and the junction held 13 bases outside the gene matches. Germline lookup yields CDR1 MGHDK and CDR2 SYGVNS. The CDR3 has 14 amino acids. CDR3 region: CASAANPTGAGYTF. DNA of the CDR3: TGTGCCAGCGCCGCAAACCCGACAGGGGCCGGCTACACCTTC.

At least ten counts were recorded for this clonotype. This chain uses TRBV28 with TRBJ2-2; 11 positions match TRBD2. From germline, CDR1 is MDHEN and CDR2 SYDVKM. The CDR3 runs to 16 residues. The V and J ends lost 2 bases and 8 bases, in that order; junction bases with no gene match: 7. Here the CDR3 reads CASSLLSGRGIGELFF. The CDR3 coding sequence is TGTGCCAGCAGTTTACTTAGCGGGAGGGGGATTGGGGAGCTGTTTTTT. The whole variable domain, remainder taken from reference TRBV28 and TRBJ2-2, is DVKVTQSSRYLVKRTGEKVFLECVQDMDHENMFWYRQDPGLGLRLIYFSYDVKMKEKGDIPEGYSVSREKKERFSLILESASTNQTSMYLCASSLLSGRGIGELFFGEGSRLTVL.

The V gene is TRBV20-1, the J gene TRBJ1-1, with D perhaps matching TRBD1 (5 bases). CDR1 and CDR2 from the germline V gene are DFQATT and SNEGSKA (reference sequence). This CDR3 contains 13 residues. With 7 bases removed from V and 1 base from J, the gap between germline ends came to 13 bases. The CDR3: CSVMLGTNTEAFF. The CDR3, as DNA: TGCAGTGTTATGCTGGGGACGAACACTGAAGCTTTCTTT.

This clonotype was recorded at least ten times. The CDR3 sequence is CASSWGDGNQPQHF. In DNA form, the CDR3 reads TGTGCCAGCAGCTGGGGGGACGGAAATCAGCCCCAGCATTTT. The rearrangement links TRBV5-6 to TRBJ1-5; maybe TRBD1 (5 bases). Trimming cost V 3 bases and J 4 bases, with 11 bases left between them. CDR1 is SGHDT and CDR2 is YYEEEE in the germline V gene. The CDR3 spans 14 residues.

This clonotype was observed many times. The chain's CDR3 is CASGGDRNTEAFF. CDR3 bases: TGTGCCAGCGGCGGCGACCGAAACACTGAAGCTTTCTTT. The V call is TRBV11-2, the J call TRBJ1-1, with D unresolved. V was pared by 8 bases and J by 2 bases, with 12 bases between. CDR3 size: 13 residues. The V gene's germline CDR1 is SGHAT and CDR2 FQNNGV. The full variable domain, its missing parts supplied by reference TRBV11-2 and TRBJ1-1, is EAGVAQSPRYKIIEKRQSVAFWCNPISGHATLYWYQQILGQGPKLLIQFQNNGVVDDSQLPKDRFSAERLKGVDSTLKIQPAKLEDSAVYLCASGGDRNTEAFFGQGTRLTVV.

Many counts were recorded for this clonotype. The chain carries TRBV20-1 and TRBJ2-5; weak D call: TRBD2 (6 bases). Germline-derived CDR1 and CDR2 are DFQATT and SNEGSKA (reference sequence). The V end was cut by 2 bases, the J end by 3 bases, with 13 bases between. There are 14 residues in the CDR3. CDR3 DNA sequence: TGCAGTGCTAGAAACGGGGGTGAGGAAGAGACCCAGTACTTC. This translates into CSARNGGEEETQYF.

At least ten counts were recorded for this clonotype. The V and J genes are TRBV11-2 and TRBJ2-5, with TRBD1 matching over 8 bases. The CDR3 is 14 amino acids. Germline CDR1 is SGHAT and CDR2 is FQNNGV. The trim removed 5 bases at V and 5 bases at J, leaving 7 bases unmatched. For the CDR3, the DNA is TGTGCCAGCAGCAATACAGGGGGAGACGAGACCCAGTACTTC. This encodes CASSNTGGDETQYF.

This clonotype has more than one count but fewer than ten. The chain uses TRBV19 and TRBJ1-1, with a weak D call TRBD1 (6 bases). The V gene's germline CDR1 is LNHDA and CDR2 SQIVND (reference sequence). The CDR3 is made up of 15 amino acids. V was shortened by 1 base and J by 2 bases, with 11 bases between the two germline ends. The DNA for the CDR3 is TGTGCCAGTAGTATAGCCGGGACACCCAACACTGAAGCTTTCTTT. Protein product: CASSIAGTPNTEAFF.

This clonotype was detected ten times or more. The chain is built from TRBV6-1 and TRBJ1-5; tentatively, D is TRBD1 (6 bases). Trimming cost V 5 bases and J 3 bases, with 11 bases left between them. The CDR3 sequence is 14 residues long. Germline CDR1 reads MNHNS; CDR2 reads SASEGT. In DNA form, the CDR3 reads TGTGCCAGCAGTCCCTCAGGGGCCAATCAGCCCCAGCATTTT. Translation: CASSPSGANQPQHF.

Note on this clonotype: One base away lies a much larger clone, so this may be a sequencing read error. The V and J genes are TRBV7-8 and TRBJ2-3; 7 nucleotides agree with TRBD2. The junction had 18 bases not matched to a gene; V was cut back by 5 bases and J by 4 bases. This CDR3 contains 18 residues. Germline V gene data show CDR1 as SGHVS and CDR2 as FQNEAQ. For the CDR3, the DNA is TGTGCCAGCAGCCCTCGGTGGGGGTGGGAGGGCCCCCCAGATACGCAGTATTTT. It is translated as CASSPRWGWEGPPDTQYF.

This clonotype was recorded many times. This chain links TRBV5-1 with TRBJ1-1, with D tentatively TRBD1 (5 bases). CDR1 and CDR2 (germline): SGHRS, YFSETQ. The CDR3 is made up of 16 amino acids. Trimming cost V 2 bases and J 1 base, with 15 bases left between them. The CDR3, as DNA: TGCGCCAGCAGCTTACTCCGGGACCAGAAGAACACTGAAGCTTTCTTT. Its protein is CASSLLRDQKNTEAFF.

This clonotype was recorded at least ten times. CDR3 nucleotides: TGTGCCAGCAGTGATGATACAGGGGGGATCTCTGGAAACACCATATATTTT. Protein: CASSDDTGGISGNTIYF. V is TRBV25-1 and J is TRBJ1-3, with 8 bases fitting TRBD1. The germline gives CDR1 MGHDK, CDR2 SYGVNS. The CDR3 is made up of 17 amino acids. V lost 3 bases to trimming and J lost 0 bases; unmatched junction nucleotides: 7.

This clonotype was counted at least ten times. This chain connects TRBV20-1 to TRBJ1-2; TRBD1 is a possible D gene (5 bases). V lost 3 bases and J lost 7, with 9 bases in between. Germline V gives CDR1 DFQATT, CDR2 SNEGSKA (reference sequence). This CDR3 has 11 residues. The chain's CDR3 is CSARRGVGYTF. In nucleotides, the CDR3 is TGCAGTGCTAGGCGGGGGGTTGGCTACACCTTC.

V gene TRBV23-1 combines with J gene TRBJ2-7, with 8 bases lining up with TRBD2. Being an ORF, TRBV23-1 has a function that is uncertain. CDR3 length equals 14 residues. Unmatched junction bases numbered 11, after V lost 4 bases and J lost 9 bases. CDR3 coding DNA: TGCGCCAGCAGTCCCACGGGGGGGGCACAACGGCAGTACGTC. It specifies CASSPTGGAQRQYV.

This clonotype occurred a few times. The chain combines TRBV6-6 with TRBJ2-3; a possible D gene is TRBD1 (5 bases). The germline V and J ends were trimmed by 6 bases and 1 base, with 8 bases remaining between them. Germline V gene data show CDR1 as MNHNY and CDR2 as SVGAGI (reference sequence). The CDR3 covers 13 residues. CDR3 region: CASRSTGTDTQYF. The CDR3 nucleotides read TGTGCCAGCAGATCGACAGGCACAGATACGCAGTATTTT.